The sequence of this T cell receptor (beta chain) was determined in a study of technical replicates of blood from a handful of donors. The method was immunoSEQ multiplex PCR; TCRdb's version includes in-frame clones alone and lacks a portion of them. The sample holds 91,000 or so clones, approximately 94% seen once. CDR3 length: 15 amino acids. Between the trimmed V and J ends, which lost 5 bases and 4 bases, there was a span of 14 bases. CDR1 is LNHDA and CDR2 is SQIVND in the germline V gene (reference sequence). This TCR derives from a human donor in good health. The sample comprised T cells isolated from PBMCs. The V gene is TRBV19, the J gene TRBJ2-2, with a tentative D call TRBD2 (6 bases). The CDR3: CASSSPGVFTGELFF. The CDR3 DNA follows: TGTGCCAGTAGTTCGCCGGGAGTCTTCACCGGGGAGCTGTTTTTT.